The entry below gives a single T cell receptor (beta chain) sequence along with its context. Its antigen remains unknown. The data belong to a study of cytomegalovirus exposure and HLA in healthy donors. The length of the CDR3 is 13 residues. The V gene lost 3 bases and the J gene lost 0 bases, with 3 bases spanning the gap. Germline values: CDR1 LGHNA, CDR2 YNFKEQ. Primers for the PCR totalled 60 Vbeta and 13 Jbeta. Original processing notes: Later, an analysis found about 83 million unique TCR beta chains, and around 10 million of these were shared. Profiling relied on immunoSEQ multiplex PCR, and the TCRdb table lists in-frame clones only, not all of them. D and trimming come from the DNA, and the V and J calls and clone size come from that table. The data contain around 130,000 clones, about 80% of them singletons. General observations from the study: As a later analysis revealed, the rate of TCR association differed by HLA locus, with DRB1 most and HLA-C fewest. What was likely a sequencing artifact was a cluster of highly shared sequence variants. TCR beta V- and J-gene trimming, according to a later analysis, was linked to a missense DCLRE1C variant.

This TCR was sampled from a boy aged 2 to 10 in good health and CMV-seronegative. Specimen: PBMCs. This chain connects TRBV4-2 to TRBJ1-5; D is ambiguous. DNA for the CDR3: TGTGCCAGCAGCCAGTATAGCAATCAGCCCCAGCATTTT. Translating gives CASSQYSNQPQHF.